The rows below give T cell receptor beta chains drawn from one sample of a study of human T cells and chemical hapten exposure. TCRdb analysed the RACE reads with MiXCR anew, one entry per CDR3 protein. The sample gives under 45,000 distinct CDR3 sequences, more than 9% of which show up once; less than 6.5% is in the top ten. Here the sequenced sample was whole blood, taken in connection with sensitization to the hapten diphenylcyclopropenone (DPC). These receptor sequences come from a man between 25 and 39 years old with alopecia areata. Some clones in this sample may be carry-over from other donors' samples. Each CDR3 is given with its conserved first and last residue. The D gene is left open where the match is weak. Rows may omit the clone size; those that give it use once, few, many or a size class.

size	D	J	V	CDR3
many	TRBD1	TRBJ1-5	TRBV19	CASSIPTGGRNQPQHF
many	NA	TRBJ1-1	TRBV7-6	CASSLAPSGENTEAFF
many	TRBD2	TRBJ2-7	TRBV6-2/TRBV6-3	CASSYSGLAGGQTYEQYF
NA	TRBD2	TRBJ2-2	TRBV7-6	CASSSPATSGNTGELFF
many	TRBD1	TRBJ1-4	TRBV23-1	CASSQSPSGTGDEKLFF
NA	NA	TRBJ2-5	TRBV11-2	CAVERLEGETQYF
few	NA	TRBJ1-3	TRBV20-1	CSARNTPGNTIYF
many	NA	TRBJ1-6	TRBV12-3/TRBV12-4	CASSLQHYNSPLHF
many	NA	TRBJ2-2	TRBV29-1	CSVQVGPGLIGELFF
NA	NA	TRBJ2-3	TRBV6-5	CASRTTTSGTQYF
NA	NA	TRBJ1-3	TRBV18	CASSPRVLVGNTIYF
few	NA	TRBJ2-2	TRBV5-6	CASSPRLTSNTGELFF
many	TRBD2	TRBJ2-1	TRBV24-1	CATSDRTSWEQFF
many	NA	TRBJ1-1	TRBV20-1	CSARTLGGWTEAFF
NA	NA	TRBJ1-2	TRBV7-9	CASSDTGLGLFYGYTF
few	NA	TRBJ1-5	TRBV7-9	CASSLSPPGRGVQPQHF
many	NA	TRBJ2-1	TRBV7-8	CASSSPPLGLFF
NA	NA	TRBJ1-5	TRBV12-2	CASRLRVTRAAYQPQHF
NA	NA	TRBJ2-6	TRBV7-6	CASSLRLSGANVLTF
few	NA	TRBJ2-3	TRBV7-3	CASSLDGGFTDTQYF
NA	NA	TRBJ1-5	TRBV6-2/TRBV6-3	CASGLNQPQHF
many	TRBD2	TRBJ2-3	TRBV12-3/TRBV12-4	CASTLGPSGGTDTQYF
many	NA	TRBJ2-1	TRBV7-2	CASSPFREAQFF